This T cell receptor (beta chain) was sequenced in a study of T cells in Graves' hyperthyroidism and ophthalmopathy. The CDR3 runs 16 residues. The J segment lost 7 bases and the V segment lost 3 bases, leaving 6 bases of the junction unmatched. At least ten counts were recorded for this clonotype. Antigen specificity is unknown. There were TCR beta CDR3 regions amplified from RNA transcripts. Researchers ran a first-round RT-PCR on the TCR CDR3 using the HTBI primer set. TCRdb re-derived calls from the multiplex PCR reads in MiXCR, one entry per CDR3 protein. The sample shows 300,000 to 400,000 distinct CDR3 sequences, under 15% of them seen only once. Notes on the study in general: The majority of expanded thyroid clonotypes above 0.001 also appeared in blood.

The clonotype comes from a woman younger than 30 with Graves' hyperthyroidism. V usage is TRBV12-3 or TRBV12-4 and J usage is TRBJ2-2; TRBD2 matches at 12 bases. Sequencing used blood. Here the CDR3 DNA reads TGTGCCAGCAGTTTCCTAGCGGGAGGGCCAGGCGGGGAGCTGTTTTTT. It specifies CASSFLAGGPGGELFF.